This is a list of T cell receptor beta chains from one sample in a study of cytomegalovirus exposure and HLA in healthy donors. Sequencing was performed with immunoSEQ multiplex PCR; in TCRdb, only in-frame clones are kept and a portion is missing. The table includes more than 200,000 clones, 75% to 80% detected once. Sequenced: PBMCs. All receptors come from a young man in good health and CMV-seronegative. The CDR3 runs from the conserved cysteine through the conserved F or W. A D gene is named only where the DNA matches it firmly. Clone size is shown for a subset of rows, as once, few, many or a class of expanded clone.

abundance	v_gene	j_gene	d_gene	CDR3nt	CDR3aa
few	TRBV30	TRBJ2-7	TRBD2	TGTGCCTGCGTGCGGGGGGCCTCCTACGAGCAGTACTTC	CACVRGASYEQYF
.	TRBV5-1	TRBJ2-7	TRBD1	TGCGCCAGCAGCTTGGCCGGGACAGGGGGCTTCTACGAGCAGTACTTC	CASSLAGTGGFYEQYF
.	TRBV19	TRBJ2-7	TRBD2	TGTGCCAGTAGTCGGGGACTAGAAGCCCACGAGCAGTACTTC	CASSRGLEAHEQYF
.	TRBV18	TRBJ2-7	TRBD2	TGTGCCAGCTCACCACCAGTAGGGGAGGGTGAGCAGTACTTC	CASSPPVGEGEQYF
.	TRBV2	TRBJ2-7	TRBD2	TGTGCCAGCAGTGCTAGCGGGTGGTCCTACGAGCAGTACTTC	CASSASGWSYEQYF
.	TRBV19	TRBJ1-1	.	TGTGCCAGTAGTCCGGGAATAAGACGGGAAGCTTTCTTT	CASSPGIRREAFF
few	TRBV19	TRBJ2-3	.	TGTGCCAGTAGTATAGTACAGGGAGGGGATACGCAGTATTTT	CASSIVQGGDTQYF
.	TRBV2	TRBJ2-1	TRBD2	TGTGCCAGCAGTGACTCGGGAGGGCCCTCCAATGAGCAGTTCTTC	CASSDSGGPSNEQFF
.	TRBV19	TRBJ2-7	.	TGTGCCAGTAGCCCCCGCGGGGAAGCGACCGAAACTACCGAGCAGTACTTC	CASSPRGEATETTEQYF
few	TRBV19	TRBJ1-4	TRBD1	TGTGCCAGTAGTATAACTTCGAGGACAGGGGATGAAAAACTGTTTTTT	CASSITSRTGDEKLFF
.	TRBV5-6	TRBJ2-2	TRBD1	TGTGCCAGCATTATACAGGGGGCAGGAACCGGGGAGCTGTTTTTT	CASIIQGAGTGELFF
once	TRBV7-9	TRBJ1-2	TRBD1	TGTGCCAGCAGCTCTGGGACAGGGGATTACTATGGCTACACCTTC	CASSSGTGDYYGYTF
.	TRBV28	TRBJ2-4	TRBD2	TGTGCCAGCAGTTCCTTCTTTAGCGGGATTGACATTCAGTACTTC	CASSSFFSGIDIQYF
.	TRBV5-4	TRBJ1-5	.	TGTGCCAGCAGCTTACCCCAATGGACAAATCAGCCCCAGCATTTT	CASSLPQWTNQPQHF
.	TRBV9	TRBJ2-3	TRBD2	TGTGCCAGCAGCGTAGGACTAGCGGGGAGCAGCACAGATACGCAGTATTTT	CASSVGLAGSSTDTQYF
.	TRBV9	TRBJ2-7	TRBD1	TGTGCCAGCAGCGTAGGCCCAGGACAGGGAAGAGAGCAGTACTTC	CASSVGPGQGREQYF
.	TRBV19	TRBJ2-7	TRBD1	TGTGCCAGTAGTCAAGGACAGGGCGTTGGGTACGAGCAGTACTTC	CASSQGQGVGYEQYF
.	TRBV13	TRBJ2-2	TRBD1	TGTGCCAGCAGCTTTTTTACCCCAAACAGGGGTGGCGGGGAGCTGTTTTTT	CASSFFTPNRGGGELFF
.	TRBV19	TRBJ2-7	TRBD1	TGTGCCAGTAGTGCCGGGACAGGAGCTTTGGGCGAGCAGTACTTC	CASSAGTGALGEQYF
.	TRBV7-9	TRBJ2-1	TRBD1	TGTGCCAGCAGCCGAGTATTGGGACAGGGACACAATGAGCAGTTCTTC	CASSRVLGQGHNEQFF
many	TRBV6-5	TRBJ2-1	TRBD2	TGTGCCAGCAGTTCCGGGACTAGGGGCAATGAGCAGTTCTTC	CASSSGTRGNEQFF
.	TRBV18	TRBJ2-7	TRBD1	TGTGCCAGCTCACCAAACACAGGGGAACTCATTAGTAGCGAGGGTGTCTTC	CASSPNTGELISSEGVF
.	TRBV5-5	TRBJ1-5	TRBD1	TGTGCCAGCAGCTATATGGGACAGTCTGGACAGCCCCAGCATTTT	CASSYMGQSGQPQHF